Sequencing of this T cell receptor (beta chain) was carried out in a study of radiotherapy plus CTLA-4 blockade in lung cancer. Clones were read by immunoSEQ multiplex PCR, and TCRdb kept only the in-frame ones, dropping some. In the table there are fewer than 140,000 clones, over 75% of which are singletons. With 4 bases removed from V and 6 bases from J, the gap between germline ends came to 21 bases. Germline assignment: CDR1 SGHAT and CDR2 FQNNGV. This CDR3 is built from 17 residues. The chain recombines TRBV11-2 with TRBJ2-2; possibly TRBD1 for D (6 bases). The sequence was obtained from a human donor with non-small cell lung cancer that progressed on radiotherapy plus ipilimumab. Some clones in this sample may be carry-over from other donors' samples. This specimen was peripheral blood, taken from a patient treated with radiotherapy plus ipilimumab. The DNA for the CDR3 is TGTGCCAGCAGCTCGAGCAGCAGGGGATTTGGTGCCGGGGAGCTGTTTTTT. Translation gives CASSSSSRGFGAGELFF.